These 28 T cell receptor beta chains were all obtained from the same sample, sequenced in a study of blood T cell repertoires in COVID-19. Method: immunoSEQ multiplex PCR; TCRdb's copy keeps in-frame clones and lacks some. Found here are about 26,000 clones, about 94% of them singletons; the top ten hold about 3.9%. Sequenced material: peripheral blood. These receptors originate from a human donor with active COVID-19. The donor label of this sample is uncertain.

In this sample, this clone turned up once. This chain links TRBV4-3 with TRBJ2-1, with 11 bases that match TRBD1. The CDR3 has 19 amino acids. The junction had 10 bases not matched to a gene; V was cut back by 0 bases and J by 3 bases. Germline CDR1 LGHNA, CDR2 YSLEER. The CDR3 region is CASSQDYGVDRGLYNEQFF. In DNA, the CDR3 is TGCGCCAGCAGCCAAGATTACGGGGTGGACAGGGGGCTCTACAATGAGCAGTTCTTC.

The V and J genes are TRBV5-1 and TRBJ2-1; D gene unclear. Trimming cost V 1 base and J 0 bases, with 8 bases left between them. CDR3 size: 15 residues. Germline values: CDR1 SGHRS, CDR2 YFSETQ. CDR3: CASSLIRSSYNEQFF. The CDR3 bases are TGCGCCAGCAGCTTGATCCGCAGCTCCTACAATGAGCAGTTCTTC. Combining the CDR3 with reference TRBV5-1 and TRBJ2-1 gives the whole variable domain KAGVTQTPRYLIKTRGQQVTLSCSPISGHRSVSWYQQTPGQGLQFLFEYFSETQRNKGNFPGRFSGRQFSNSRSEMNVSTLELGDSALYLCASSLIRSSYNEQFFGPGTRLTVL.

The CDR3 sequence: CASRLAGVDSDTQYF. The CDR3 DNA reads as TGTGCCAGCAGACTAGCGGGAGTTGATTCAGATACGCAGTATTTT. The chain recombines TRBV6-5 with TRBJ2-3, with 11 bases matching TRBD2. With V trimmed by 6 bases and J by 4 bases, 6 bases remained unmatched. The germline gives CDR1 MNHEY, CDR2 SVGAGI. The CDR3 runs to 15 residues.

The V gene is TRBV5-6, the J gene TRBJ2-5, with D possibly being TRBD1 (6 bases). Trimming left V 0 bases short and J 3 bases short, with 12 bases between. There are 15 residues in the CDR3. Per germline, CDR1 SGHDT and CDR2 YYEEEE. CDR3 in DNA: TGTGCCAGCAGCTTGGAATTTCAGGGGAAAGAGACCCAGTACTTC. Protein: CASSLEFQGKETQYF.

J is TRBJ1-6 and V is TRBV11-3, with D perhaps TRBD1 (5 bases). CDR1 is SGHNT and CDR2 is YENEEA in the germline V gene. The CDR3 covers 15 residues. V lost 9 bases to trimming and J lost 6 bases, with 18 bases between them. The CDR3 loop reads CASSAWWGVNSPLHF. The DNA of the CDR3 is TGTGCCAGTAGCGCCTGGTGGGGCGTTAATTCACCCCTCCACTTT.

The CDR3: CASSRRSRGVNNQPQHF. The CDR3 region has the DNA TGTGCCAGCAGTCGACGGTCCAGGGGGGTTAACAATCAGCCCCAGCATTTT. V and J are TRBV4-2 and TRBJ1-5; 7 positions agree with TRBD1. The junction had 14 bases not matched to a gene; V was cut back by 6 bases and J by 3 bases. CDR1 LGHNA and CDR2 YNFKEQ come from the germline V gene. The CDR3 spans 17 residues.

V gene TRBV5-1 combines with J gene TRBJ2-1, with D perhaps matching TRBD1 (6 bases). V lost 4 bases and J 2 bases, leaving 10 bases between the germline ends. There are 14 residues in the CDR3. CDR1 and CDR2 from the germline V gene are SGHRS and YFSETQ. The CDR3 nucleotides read TGCGCCAGCAGCCCACAGGGACCCTACAATGAGCAGTTCTTC. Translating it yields CASSPQGPYNEQFF.

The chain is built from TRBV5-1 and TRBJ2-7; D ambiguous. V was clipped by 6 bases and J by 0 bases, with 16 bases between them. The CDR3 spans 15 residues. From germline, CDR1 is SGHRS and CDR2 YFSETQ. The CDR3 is CASTRPGGSSYEQYF. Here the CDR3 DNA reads TGCGCCAGCACCCGCCCTGGCGGATCCTCCTACGAGCAGTACTTC.

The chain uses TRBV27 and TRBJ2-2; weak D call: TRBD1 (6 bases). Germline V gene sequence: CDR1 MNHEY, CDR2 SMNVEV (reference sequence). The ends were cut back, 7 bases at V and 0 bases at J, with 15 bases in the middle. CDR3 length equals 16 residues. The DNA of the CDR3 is TGTGCCAGCACCCGTAGGGGGACAACGAACACCGGGGAGCTGTTTTTT. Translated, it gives CASTRRGTTNTGELFF.

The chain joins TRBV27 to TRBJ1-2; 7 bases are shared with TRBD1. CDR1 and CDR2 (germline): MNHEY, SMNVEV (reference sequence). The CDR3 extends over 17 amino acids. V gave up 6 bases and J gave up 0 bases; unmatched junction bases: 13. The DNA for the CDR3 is TGTGCCAGCAGCGCACAGGGGACAGCCTCGCCTAACTATGGCTACACCTTC. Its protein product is CASSAQGTASPNYGYTF.

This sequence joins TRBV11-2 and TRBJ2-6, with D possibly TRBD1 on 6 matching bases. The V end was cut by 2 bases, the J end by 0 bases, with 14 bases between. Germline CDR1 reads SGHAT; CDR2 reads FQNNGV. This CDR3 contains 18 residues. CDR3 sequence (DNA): TGTGCCAGCAGCTTATCAGGGGCGTCATACTCTGGGGCCAACGTCCTGACTTTC. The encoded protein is CASSLSGASYSGANVLTF.

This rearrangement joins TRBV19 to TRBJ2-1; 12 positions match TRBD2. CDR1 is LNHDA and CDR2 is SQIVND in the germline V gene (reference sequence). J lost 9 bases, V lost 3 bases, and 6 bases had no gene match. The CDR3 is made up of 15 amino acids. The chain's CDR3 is CASSIRLAGGGEQFF. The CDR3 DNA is TGTGCCAGTAGTATTCGGCTAGCGGGAGGGGGTGAGCAGTTCTTC.

For the CDR3, the DNA is TGTGCCAGCAGTACCCAGGGCAAAGATACGCAGTATTTT. The encoded protein is CASSTQGKDTQYF. The chain joins TRBV7-9 to TRBJ2-3, with D possibly being TRBD1 (5 bases). The CDR3 is 13 residues long. V was clipped by 6 bases and J by 5 bases, with 12 bases between them. CDR1 is SEHNR and CDR2 is FQNEAQ in the germline V gene (reference sequence).

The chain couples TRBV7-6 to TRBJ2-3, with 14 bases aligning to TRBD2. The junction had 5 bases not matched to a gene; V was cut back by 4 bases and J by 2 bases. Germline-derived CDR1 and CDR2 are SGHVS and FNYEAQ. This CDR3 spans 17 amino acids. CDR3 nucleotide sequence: TGTGCCAGCAGCTCCGGACTAGCGGGAGGACCCACAGATACGCAGTATTTT. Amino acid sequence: CASSSGLAGGPTDTQYF.

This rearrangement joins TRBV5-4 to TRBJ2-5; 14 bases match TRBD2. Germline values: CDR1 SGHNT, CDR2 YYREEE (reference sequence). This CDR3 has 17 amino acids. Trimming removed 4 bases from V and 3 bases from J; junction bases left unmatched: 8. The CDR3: CASSLGTSGRGEETQYF. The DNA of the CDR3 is TGTGCCAGCAGCCTCGGGACTAGCGGGAGAGGGGAAGAGACCCAGTACTTC.

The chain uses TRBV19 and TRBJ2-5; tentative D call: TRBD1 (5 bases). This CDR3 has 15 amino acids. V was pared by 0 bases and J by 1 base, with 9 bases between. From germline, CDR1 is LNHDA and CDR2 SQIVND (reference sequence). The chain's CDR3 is CASSIETDLQETQYF. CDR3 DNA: TGTGCCAGTAGTATAGAGACAGACCTCCAAGAGACCCAGTACTTC.

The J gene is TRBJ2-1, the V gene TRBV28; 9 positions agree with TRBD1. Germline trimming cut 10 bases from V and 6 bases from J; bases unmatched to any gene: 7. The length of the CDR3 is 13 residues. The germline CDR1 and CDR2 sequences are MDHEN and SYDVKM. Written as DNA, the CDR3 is TGTGCCATATGTCGACAGGGGGGCAATGAGCAGTTCTTC. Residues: CAICRQGGNEQFF.

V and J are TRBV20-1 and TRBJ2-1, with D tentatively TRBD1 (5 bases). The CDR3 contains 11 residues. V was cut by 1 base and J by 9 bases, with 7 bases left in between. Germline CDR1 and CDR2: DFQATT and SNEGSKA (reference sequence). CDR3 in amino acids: CSARVRAEQFF. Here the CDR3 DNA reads TGCAGTGCTAGAGTCAGGGCTGAGCAGTTCTTC.

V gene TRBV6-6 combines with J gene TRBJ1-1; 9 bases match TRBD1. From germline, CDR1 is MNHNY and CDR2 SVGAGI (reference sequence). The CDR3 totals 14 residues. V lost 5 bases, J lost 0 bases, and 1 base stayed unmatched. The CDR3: CASSRDRVNTEAFF. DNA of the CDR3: TGTGCCAGCAGTCGGGACAGGGTGAACACTGAAGCTTTCTTT.

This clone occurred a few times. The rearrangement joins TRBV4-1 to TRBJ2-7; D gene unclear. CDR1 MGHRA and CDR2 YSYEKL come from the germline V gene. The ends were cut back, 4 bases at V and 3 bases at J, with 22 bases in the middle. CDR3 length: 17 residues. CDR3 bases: TGCGCCAGCAGCCCACGGCACCGCGGAGACGGAGACTACGAGCAGTACTTC. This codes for CASSPRHRGDGDYEQYF.

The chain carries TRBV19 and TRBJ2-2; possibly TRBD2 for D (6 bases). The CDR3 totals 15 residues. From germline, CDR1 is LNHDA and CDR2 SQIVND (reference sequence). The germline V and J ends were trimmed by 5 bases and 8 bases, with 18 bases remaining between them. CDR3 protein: CASSAPGARLGELFF. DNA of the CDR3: TGTGCCAGTAGTGCCCCGGGAGCGCGGTTGGGGGAGCTGTTTTTT. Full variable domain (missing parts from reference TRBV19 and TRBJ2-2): DGGITQSPKYLFRKEGQNVTLSCEQNLNHDAMYWYRQDPGQGLRLIYYSQIVNDFQKGDIAEGYSVSREKKESFPLTVTSAQKNPTAFYLCASSAPGARLGELFFGEGSRLTVL.

CDR3 in amino acids: CASSSTRIDEQYF. The DNA for the CDR3 is TGTGCCAGCAGCTCGACTAGAATAGACGAGCAGTACTTC. The rearrangement links TRBV5-4 to TRBJ2-7, with a tentative D call TRBD2 (6 bases). The CDR3 is 13 amino acids. Germline CDR1 reads SGHNT; CDR2 reads YYREEE (reference sequence). Trimming left V 3 bases short and J 5 bases short, with 12 bases between. The whole variable domain, remainder taken from reference TRBV5-4 and TRBJ2-7, is ETGVTQSPTHLIKTRGQQVTLRCSSQSGHNTVSWYQQALGQGPQFIFQYYREEENGRGNFPPRFSGLQFPNYSSELNVNALELDDSALYLCASSSTRIDEQYFGPGTRLTVT.

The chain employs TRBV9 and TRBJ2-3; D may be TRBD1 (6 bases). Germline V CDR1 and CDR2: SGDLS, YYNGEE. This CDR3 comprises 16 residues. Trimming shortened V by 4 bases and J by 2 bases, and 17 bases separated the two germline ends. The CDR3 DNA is TGTGCCAGCAGCCCACAACAGGGATGGACCACAGATACGCAGTATTTT. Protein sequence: CASSPQQGWTTDTQYF. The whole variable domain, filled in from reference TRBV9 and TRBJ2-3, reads DSGVTQTPKHLITATGQRVTLRCSPRSGDLSVYWYQQSLDQGLQFLIQYYNGEERAKGNILERFSAQQFPDLHSELNLSSLELGDSALYFCASSPQQGWTTDTQYFGPGTRLTVL.

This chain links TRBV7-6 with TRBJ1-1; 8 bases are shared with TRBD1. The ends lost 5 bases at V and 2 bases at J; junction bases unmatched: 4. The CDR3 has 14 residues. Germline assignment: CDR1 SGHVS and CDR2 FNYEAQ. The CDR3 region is CASSPGQGNTEAFF. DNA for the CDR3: TGTGCCAGCAGCCCCGGACAGGGTAACACTGAAGCTTTCTTT.

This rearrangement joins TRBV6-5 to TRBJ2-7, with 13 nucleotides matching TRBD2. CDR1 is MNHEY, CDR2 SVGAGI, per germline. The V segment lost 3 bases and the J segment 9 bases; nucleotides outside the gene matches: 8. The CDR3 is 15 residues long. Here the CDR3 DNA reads TGTGCCAGCAGTTATCGGACTAGCGGGAGTTCGGGGCAGTACTTC. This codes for CASSYRTSGSSGQYF.

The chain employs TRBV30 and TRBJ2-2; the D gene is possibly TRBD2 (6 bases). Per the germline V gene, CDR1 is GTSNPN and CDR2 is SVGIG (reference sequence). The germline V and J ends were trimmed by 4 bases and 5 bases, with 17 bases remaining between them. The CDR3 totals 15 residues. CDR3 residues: CAWIGPGRETGELFF. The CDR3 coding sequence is TGTGCCTGGATTGGTCCCGGACGGGAGACCGGGGAGCTGTTTTTT.

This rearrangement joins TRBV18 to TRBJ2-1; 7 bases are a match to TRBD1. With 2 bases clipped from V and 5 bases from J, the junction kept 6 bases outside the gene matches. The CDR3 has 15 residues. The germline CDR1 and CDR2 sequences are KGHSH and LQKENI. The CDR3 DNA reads TGTGCCAGCTCACCAGAGACAGGGATCAACAATGAGCAGTTCTTC. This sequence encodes CASSPETGINNEQFF.

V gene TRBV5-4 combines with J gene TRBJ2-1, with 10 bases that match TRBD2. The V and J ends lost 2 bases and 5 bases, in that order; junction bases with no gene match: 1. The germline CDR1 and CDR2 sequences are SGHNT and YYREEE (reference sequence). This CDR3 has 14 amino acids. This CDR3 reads CASSLAGGHNEQFF. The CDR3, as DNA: TGTGCCAGCAGCTTAGCGGGAGGGCACAATGAGCAGTTCTTC.